This TCR beta chain was sequenced during a study of response to subunit inactivated influenza vaccine. V lost 0 bases and J 4 bases, leaving 12 bases between the germline ends. This CDR3 spans 15 amino acids. Per the germline V gene, CDR1 is SGHAT and CDR2 is FQNNGV. TCRdb analysed the RT-PCR reads with MiXCR anew, one entry per CDR3 protein. The sample includes 560,000 or so distinct CDR3 sequences, 7.6% of them seen just once. This clonotype was counted a few times. The receptor's source is a man between 45 and 75 years old who received an inactivated influenza vaccine. V usage is TRBV11-2 and J usage is TRBJ1-2; D gene ambiguous. Sequenced material: PBMCs from blood, taken 23 months after vaccination. CDR3 amino acids: CASSLDMGSGYGYTF. In DNA form, the CDR3 reads TGTGCCAGCAGCTTAGATATGGGGAGCGGCTATGGCTACACCTTC.